Listed here are 14 T cell receptor beta chains from one sample, sequenced in a study of cytomegalovirus exposure and HLA in healthy donors. The study ran its PCR with 60 Vbeta and 13 Jbeta primers. Produced via immunoSEQ multiplex PCR; TCRdb's table is partial and in-frame only. Here the sample spans around 140,000 clones, almost 85% being singletons. The sequenced sample consisted of PBMCs. These receptors originate from a woman in her 40s in good health and CMV-seronegative.

This chain connects TRBV27 to TRBJ2-3; D perhaps matches TRBD1 (6 bases). The CDR3 loop spans 15 amino acids. Trimming left V 10 bases short and J 0 bases short, with 17 bases between. Germline lookup yields CDR1 MNHEY and CDR2 SMNVEV (reference sequence). The CDR3 DNA reads TGTGCCACCTCCCAGGGGAAAACTAGCACAGATACGCAGTATTTT. Protein: CATSQGKTSTDTQYF.

The V gene is TRBV13, the J gene TRBJ1-2, with 9 bases identical to TRBD1. CDR3 size: 15 residues. The germline V gene encodes CDR1 PRHDT and CDR2 FYEKMQ (reference sequence). V gave up 2 bases and J gave up 8 bases; unmatched junction bases: 9. The CDR3 here is CASSLRDRESDGYTF. The CDR3 DNA reads as TGTGCCAGCAGCTTACGGGACAGGGAATCTGACGGCTACACCTTC.

The chain carries TRBV15 and TRBJ2-7; perhaps TRBD1 as D (6 bases). The CDR3 spans 16 residues. CDR1 and CDR2 from the germline V gene are LNHNV and YYDKDF (reference sequence). Trimming took off 4 bases at V and 6 bases at J, with 22 bases between the two ends. CDR3 residues: CATSKVTRGPLGEQYF. As DNA, the CDR3 is TGTGCCACCAGCAAAGTAACCAGGGGCCCTCTAGGCGAGCAGTACTTC.

The V and J genes are TRBV10-1 and TRBJ2-1; D call uncertain. The CDR3 runs 13 residues. Germline values: CDR1 WNHNN, CDR2 SYGVQD (reference sequence). The V end lost 4 bases, the J end lost 5 bases, and 9 bases lay between the germline ends. This CDR3 reads CASSVQRNNEQFF. The DNA of the CDR3 is TGCGCCAGCAGTGTTCAGAGGAACAATGAGCAGTTCTTC.

The chain combines TRBV7-6 with TRBJ1-1, with D tentatively TRBD1 (6 bases). This CDR3 spans 13 amino acids. The V gene's germline CDR1 is SGHVS and CDR2 FNYEAQ. V dropped 4 bases and J dropped 4 bases, with 10 bases sitting between them. For the CDR3, the DNA is TGTGCCAGCAGCTGGACAGAAGGCACTGAAGCTTTCTTT. It codes for CASSWTEGTEAFF.

This sequence joins TRBV10-3 and TRBJ2-1; TRBD2 aligns across 7 bases. CDR3 length equals 14 residues. V lost 9 bases, J lost 6 bases, and 11 bases stayed unmatched. Germline V gives CDR1 ENHRY, CDR2 SYGVKD. CDR3 sequence: CAISPGLTGNEQFF. CDR3 DNA sequence: TGTGCCATTTCACCGGGACTAACGGGCAATGAGCAGTTCTTC.

The genes are TRBV7-3 and TRBJ2-5; tentative D call: TRBD1 (6 bases). V dropped 5 bases and J dropped 2 bases, with 9 bases sitting between them. This CDR3 comprises 13 residues. Per germline, CDR1 SGHTA and CDR2 FQGTGA. CDR3: CASSRGQQETQYF. CDR3 nucleotides: TGTGCCAGCAGCCGCGGACAGCAAGAGACCCAGTACTTC.

The table lists this clone with a count of one. The J gene is TRBJ2-1, the V gene TRBV27; 15 bases line up with TRBD2. The germline CDR1 and CDR2 sequences are MNHEY and SMNVEV (reference sequence). This CDR3 contains 17 residues. V trimming: 6 bases; J trimming: 7 bases; junction bases outside the gene matches: 10. This CDR3 is CASSRIAGTSGGNEQFF. CDR3 coding DNA: TGTGCCAGCAGCCGAATCGCCGGGACTAGCGGGGGGAATGAGCAGTTCTTC.

V usage is TRBV7-7 and J usage is TRBJ2-5; weak D call: TRBD1 (5 bases). The CDR3 length is 15 residues. The V end lost 5 bases, the J end lost 1 base, and 14 bases lay between the germline ends. Germline assignment: CDR1 SSHAT and CDR2 FNYEAQ (reference sequence). For the CDR3, the DNA is TGTGCCAGCAGCCGATCACAGGTGCCCCAAGAGACCCAGTACTTC. Protein: CASSRSQVPQETQYF.

The genes are TRBV7-8 and TRBJ2-7; tentative D call: TRBD1 (6 bases). V was cut by 5 bases and J by 2 bases, with 10 bases left in between. This CDR3 comprises 13 residues. Germline CDR1 is SGHVS and CDR2 is FQNEAQ. CDR3 nucleotide sequence: TGTGCCAGCAGCATGGACAGTCCCTACGAGCAGTACTTC. Amino acid sequence: CASSMDSPYEQYF.

V is TRBV5-1 and J is TRBJ2-1; weak D call: TRBD1 (7 bases). Germline V gene sequence: CDR1 SGHRS, CDR2 YFSETQ. V was shortened by 2 bases and J by 5 bases, with 14 bases between the two germline ends. The CDR3 totals 15 residues. Here the CDR3 DNA reads TGCGCCAGCAGCTTAGAGGGGGCTAGCGACAATGAGCAGTTCTTC. Translating gives CASSLEGASDNEQFF.

The chain is built from TRBV6-1 and TRBJ1-2; weak D call: TRBD1 (5 bases). With 6 bases removed from V and 4 bases from J, the gap between germline ends came to 18 bases. The CDR3 spans 15 residues. Germline V gives CDR1 MNHNS, CDR2 SASEGT. The CDR3 loop reads CASRRGGEGLYGYTF. The CDR3 DNA reads as TGTGCCAGCAGGCGGGGGGGAGAGGGTCTCTATGGCTACACCTTC.

This clone showed up just once. The V gene is TRBV28, the J gene TRBJ1-1; no firm D call. This CDR3 contains 13 residues. V lost 5 bases, J lost 7 bases, and 14 bases lay in between. Germline V gives CDR1 MDHEN, CDR2 SYDVKM. The CDR3 sequence: CASSTTLRFEAFF. CDR3 DNA sequence: TGTGCCAGCAGTACGACTCTACGGTTTGAAGCTTTCTTT.

The V and J genes are TRBV10-3 and TRBJ2-1; 13 nucleotides align to TRBD2. This CDR3 contains 17 residues. CDR1 and CDR2 (germline): ENHRY, SYGVKD. The J segment lost 5 bases and the V segment lost 5 bases, leaving 9 bases of the junction unmatched. The CDR3 is CAISTTSGRIENNEQFF. The CDR3 DNA sequence: TGTGCCATCAGTACGACTAGCGGGAGGATCGAAAACAATGAGCAGTTCTTC.